Below, one T cell receptor beta chain is given with its context. Its antigen is not known. The data were taken from a study of molecular identifiers for immune sequencing clone quantification. With listed TCR primers and previously described methods, bulk TCR libraries were prepared. TCRdb ran MiXCR on the PCR reads and lists one entry per CDR3 protein. The sample has 600,000 to 650,000 distinct CDR3 sequences, 15% to 20% seen once; the top ten hold 0.7% to 1%. Study findings and constraints: Spiked-in Jurkat TCR RNA corresponding to one cell was reported as detectable against around 1 million naive cells. Clones above 20 RNA copies contained over 97% of effector molecules and under 1% of naive molecules.

The CDR3 is 16 amino acids. After removal of 6 bases from V and 5 bases from J, the junction contained 11 bases not matched to a gene. CDR1 is MNHEY, CDR2 SVGAGI, per germline. The sample was naive CD8+ T cells from blood, with Jurkat cell RNA spiked in. The subset is: FACS-sorted CD8+CD4-CCR7+CD45RA+ naive T cells. This sequence joins TRBV6-5 and TRBJ2-7, with 12 bases that match TRBD2. The source of this sequence is a human donor in good health. Some libraries in this study had Jurkat cell RNA spiked in. CDR3 nucleotide sequence: TGTGCCAGCAGAGCACTAGCGGGGGGCCTTATTAACGAGCAGTACTTC. This encodes CASRALAGGLINEQYF.